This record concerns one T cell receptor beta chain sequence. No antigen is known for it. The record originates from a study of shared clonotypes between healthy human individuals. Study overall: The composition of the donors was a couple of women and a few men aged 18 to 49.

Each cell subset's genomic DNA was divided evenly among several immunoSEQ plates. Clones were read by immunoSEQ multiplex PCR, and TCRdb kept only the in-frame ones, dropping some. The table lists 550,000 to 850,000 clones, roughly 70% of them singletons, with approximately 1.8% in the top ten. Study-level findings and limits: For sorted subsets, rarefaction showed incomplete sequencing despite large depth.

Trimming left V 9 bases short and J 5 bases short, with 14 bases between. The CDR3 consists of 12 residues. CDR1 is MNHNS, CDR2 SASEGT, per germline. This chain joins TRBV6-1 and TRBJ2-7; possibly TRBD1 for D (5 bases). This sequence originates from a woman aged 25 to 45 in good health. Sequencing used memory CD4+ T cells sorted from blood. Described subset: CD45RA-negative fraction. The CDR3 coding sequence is TGTGCCAGTCTGCAGGGTTTGCACGAGCAGTACTTC. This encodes CASLQGLHEQYF.